This TCR beta chain was documented in a study of blood T cell repertoires in COVID-19. In the study overall: Material from acute and convalescent COVID-19 was sourced from the United States, Italy and Spain.

In the study's own analysis: Estimation of nucleated cell counts relied on the amplification of reference gene primers. Assay: immunoSEQ multiplex PCR; the TCRdb copy retains only in-frame clones and omits some. V and J calls and clone size are as listed in that table; D and trimming were resolved from the DNA. The data show 150,000 or so clones, roughly 80% seen once. This CDR3 spans 13 amino acids. Donors in Cohort 3 who had recovered were those with two negative PCRs, healthcare professional clearance, or resolution of their symptoms. This TCR derives from a man aged 50-60 years who had recovered from COVID-19. Sequenced: PBMCs or T cells enriched from blood (not recorded which). V and J are TRBV21-1 and TRBJ1-2; TRBD1, as called in the table, went unchecked against the DNA. TRBV21-1 is described as a pseudogene. The CDR3 sequence is CASSPKGVGLYTF. In DNA, the CDR3 is TGTGCCAGCAGCCCTAAGGGGGTAGGCCTCTACACCTTC.